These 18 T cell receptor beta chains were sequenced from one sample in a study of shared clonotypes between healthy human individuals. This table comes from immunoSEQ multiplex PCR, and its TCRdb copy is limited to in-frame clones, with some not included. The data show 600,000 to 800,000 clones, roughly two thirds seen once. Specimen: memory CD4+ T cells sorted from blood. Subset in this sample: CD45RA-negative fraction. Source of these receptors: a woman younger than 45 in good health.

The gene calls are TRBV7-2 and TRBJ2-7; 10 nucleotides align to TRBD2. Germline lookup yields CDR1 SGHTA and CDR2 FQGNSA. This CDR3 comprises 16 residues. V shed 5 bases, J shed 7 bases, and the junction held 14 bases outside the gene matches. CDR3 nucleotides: TGTGCCAGCAGCATAGACAGCGGGAGGGCTTTGAAAGAGCAGTACTTC. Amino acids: CASSIDSGRALKEQYF.

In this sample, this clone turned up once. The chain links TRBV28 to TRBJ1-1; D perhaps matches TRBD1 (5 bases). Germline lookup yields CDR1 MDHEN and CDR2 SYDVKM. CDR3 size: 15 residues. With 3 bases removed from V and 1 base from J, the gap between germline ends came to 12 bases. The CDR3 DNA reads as TGTGCCAGCAGTTTCTGGGGACGTGCGAACACTGAAGCTTTCTTT. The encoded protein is CASSFWGRANTEAFF.

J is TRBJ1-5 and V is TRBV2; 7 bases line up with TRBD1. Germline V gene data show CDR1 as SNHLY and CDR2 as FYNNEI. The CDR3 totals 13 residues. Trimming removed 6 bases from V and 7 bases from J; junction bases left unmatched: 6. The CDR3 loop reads CASRVTGDQPQHF. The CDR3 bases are TGTGCCAGCAGGGTAACAGGGGACCAGCCCCAGCATTTT.

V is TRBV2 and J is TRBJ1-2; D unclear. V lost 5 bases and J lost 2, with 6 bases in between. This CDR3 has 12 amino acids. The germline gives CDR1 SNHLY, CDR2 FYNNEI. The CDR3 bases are TGTGCCAGCAGTACCCAGAACTATGGCTACACCTTC. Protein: CASSTQNYGYTF.

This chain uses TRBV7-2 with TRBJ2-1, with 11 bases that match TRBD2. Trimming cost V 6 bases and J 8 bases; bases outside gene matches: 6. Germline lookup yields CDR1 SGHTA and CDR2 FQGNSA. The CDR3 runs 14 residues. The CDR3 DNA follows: TGTGCCAGCAGGCGACTAGCGGGATTGGATGAGCAGTTCTTC. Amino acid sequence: CASRRLAGLDEQFF.

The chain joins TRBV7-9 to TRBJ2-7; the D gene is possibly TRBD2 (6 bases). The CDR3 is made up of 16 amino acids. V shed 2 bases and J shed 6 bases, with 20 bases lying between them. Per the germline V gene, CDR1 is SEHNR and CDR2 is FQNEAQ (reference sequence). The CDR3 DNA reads TGTGCCAGCAGCTTATTGCCTAGCGTCGTTCCTCCCGAGCAGTACTTC. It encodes CASSLLPSVVPPEQYF. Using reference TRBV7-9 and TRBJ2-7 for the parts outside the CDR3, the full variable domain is DTGVSQNPRHKITKRGQNVTFRCDPISEHNRLYWYRQTLGQGPEFLTYFQNEAQLEKSRLLSDRFSAERPKGSFSTLEIQRTEQGDSAMYLCASSLLPSVVPPEQYFGPGTRLTVT.

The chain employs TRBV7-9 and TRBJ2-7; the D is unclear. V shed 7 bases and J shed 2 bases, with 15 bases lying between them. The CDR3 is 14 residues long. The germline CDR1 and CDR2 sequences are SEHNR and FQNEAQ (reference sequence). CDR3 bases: TGTGCCAGCACCTCAAAGGATTTTACCTACGAGCAGTACTTC. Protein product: CASTSKDFTYEQYF.

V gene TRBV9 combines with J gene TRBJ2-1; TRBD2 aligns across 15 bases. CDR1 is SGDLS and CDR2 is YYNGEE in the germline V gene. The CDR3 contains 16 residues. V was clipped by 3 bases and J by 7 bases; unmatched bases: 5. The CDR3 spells CASSGDGTSGRNEQFF. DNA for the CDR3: TGTGCCAGCAGCGGAGACGGGACTAGCGGGAGGAATGAGCAGTTCTTC.

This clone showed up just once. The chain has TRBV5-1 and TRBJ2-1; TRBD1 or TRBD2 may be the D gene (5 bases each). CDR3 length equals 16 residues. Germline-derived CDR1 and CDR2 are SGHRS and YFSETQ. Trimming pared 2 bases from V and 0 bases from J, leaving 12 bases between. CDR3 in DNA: TGCGCCAGCAGCTTAGAGGGGAGTGGCTCCTACAATGAGCAGTTCTTC. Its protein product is CASSLEGSGSYNEQFF. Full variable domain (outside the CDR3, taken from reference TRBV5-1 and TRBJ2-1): KAGVTQTPRYLIKTRGQQVTLSCSPISGHRSVSWYQQTPGQGLQFLFEYFSETQRNKGNFPGRFSGRQFSNSRSEMNVSTLELGDSALYLCASSLEGSGSYNEQFFGPGTRLTVL.

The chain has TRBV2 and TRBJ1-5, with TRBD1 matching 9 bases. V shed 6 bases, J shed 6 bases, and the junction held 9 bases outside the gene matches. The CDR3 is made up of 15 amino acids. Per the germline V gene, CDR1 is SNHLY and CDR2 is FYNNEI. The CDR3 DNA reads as TGTGCCAGCAGCTTTGGGGACAGGGAACTTCAGCCCCAGCATTTT. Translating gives CASSFGDRELQPQHF. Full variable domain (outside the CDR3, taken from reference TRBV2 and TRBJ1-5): EPEVTQTPSHQVTQMGQEVILRCVPISNHLYFYWYRQILGQKVEFLVSFYNNEISEKSEIFDDQFSVERPDGSNFTLKIRSTKLEDSAMYFCASSFGDRELQPQHFGDGTRLSIL.

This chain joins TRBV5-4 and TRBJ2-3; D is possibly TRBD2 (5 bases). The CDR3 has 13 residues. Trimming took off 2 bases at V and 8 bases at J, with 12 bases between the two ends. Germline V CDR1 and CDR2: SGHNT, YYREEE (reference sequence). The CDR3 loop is CASSLQLDGTQYF. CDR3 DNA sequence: TGTGCCAGCAGCTTACAACTAGACGGTACGCAGTATTTT.

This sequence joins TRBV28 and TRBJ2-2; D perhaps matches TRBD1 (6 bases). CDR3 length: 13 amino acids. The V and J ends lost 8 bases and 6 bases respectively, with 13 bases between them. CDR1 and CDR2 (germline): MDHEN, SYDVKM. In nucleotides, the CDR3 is TGTGCCAGCGGGCCCGACAGGCCCGGGGAGCTGTTTTTT. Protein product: CASGPDRPGELFF.

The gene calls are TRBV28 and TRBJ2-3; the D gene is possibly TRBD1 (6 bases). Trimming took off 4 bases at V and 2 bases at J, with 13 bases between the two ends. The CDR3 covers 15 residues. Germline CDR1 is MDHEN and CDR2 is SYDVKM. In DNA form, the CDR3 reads TGTGCCAGCAGTTACGGGCAGGGGTCCACAGATACGCAGTATTTT. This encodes CASSYGQGSTDTQYF.

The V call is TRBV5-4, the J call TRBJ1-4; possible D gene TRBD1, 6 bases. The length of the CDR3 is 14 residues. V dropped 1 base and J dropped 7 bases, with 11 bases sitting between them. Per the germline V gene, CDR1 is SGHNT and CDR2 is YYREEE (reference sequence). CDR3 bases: TGTGCCAGCAGCTTGCCAGGGGTTGCTGAAAAACTGTTTTTT. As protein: CASSLPGVAEKLFF.

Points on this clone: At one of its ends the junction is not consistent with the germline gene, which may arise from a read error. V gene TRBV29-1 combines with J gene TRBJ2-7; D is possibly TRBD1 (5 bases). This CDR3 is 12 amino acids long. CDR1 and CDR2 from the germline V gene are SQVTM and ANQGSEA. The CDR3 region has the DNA TGCAGCGTTCGACAGTCTCCCTACGAGCAGCACTTC. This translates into CSVRQSPYEQHF.

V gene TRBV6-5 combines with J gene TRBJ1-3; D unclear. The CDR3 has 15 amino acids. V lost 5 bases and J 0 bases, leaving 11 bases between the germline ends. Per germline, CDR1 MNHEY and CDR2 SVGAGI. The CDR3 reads CASSQDGSSGNTIYF. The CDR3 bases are TGTGCCAGCAGTCAGGACGGGAGCTCTGGAAACACCATATATTTT.

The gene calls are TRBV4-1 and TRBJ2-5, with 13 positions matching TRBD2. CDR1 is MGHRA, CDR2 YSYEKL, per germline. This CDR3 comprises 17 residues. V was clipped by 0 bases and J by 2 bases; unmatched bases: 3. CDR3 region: CASSQEKGLAGQETQYF. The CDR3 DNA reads TGCGCCAGCAGCCAAGAAAAGGGACTAGCGGGACAAGAGACCCAGTACTTC.

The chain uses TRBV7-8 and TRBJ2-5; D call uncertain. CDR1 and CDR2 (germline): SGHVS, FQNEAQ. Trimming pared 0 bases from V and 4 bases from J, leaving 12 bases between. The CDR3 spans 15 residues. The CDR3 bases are TGTGCCAGCAGCTTAGCACAGACGAGGAGAGAGACCCAGTACTTC. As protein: CASSLAQTRRETQYF.